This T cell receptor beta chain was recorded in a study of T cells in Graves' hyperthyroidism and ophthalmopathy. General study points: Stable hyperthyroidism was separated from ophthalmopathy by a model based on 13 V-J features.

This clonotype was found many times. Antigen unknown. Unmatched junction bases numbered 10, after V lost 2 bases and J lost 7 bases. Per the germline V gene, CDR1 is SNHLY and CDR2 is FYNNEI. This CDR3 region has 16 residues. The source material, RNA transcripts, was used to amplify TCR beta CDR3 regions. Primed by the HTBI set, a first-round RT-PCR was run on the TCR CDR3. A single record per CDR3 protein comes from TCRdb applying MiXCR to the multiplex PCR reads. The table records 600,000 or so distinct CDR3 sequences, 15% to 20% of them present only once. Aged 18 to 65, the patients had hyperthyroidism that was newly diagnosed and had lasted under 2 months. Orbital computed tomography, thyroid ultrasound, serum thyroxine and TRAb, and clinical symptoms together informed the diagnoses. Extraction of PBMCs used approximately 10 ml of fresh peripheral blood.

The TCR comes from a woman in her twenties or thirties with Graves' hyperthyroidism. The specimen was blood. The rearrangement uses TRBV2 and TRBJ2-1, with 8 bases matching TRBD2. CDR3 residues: CASSEMWWTSPNEQFF. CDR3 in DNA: TGTGCCAGCAGTGAAATGTGGTGGACTAGCCCAAATGAGCAGTTCTTC.